This T cell receptor beta chain was documented in a study of T cell repertoires in ileal Crohn's disease. TCRdb's copy holds only in-frame clones and misses some; the assay was immunoSEQ multiplex PCR. This table holds around 3,000 clones, 75% to 85% found once. Germline assignment: CDR1 SNHLY and CDR2 FYNNEI. V gave up 2 bases and J gave up 0 bases; unmatched junction bases: 10. There are 18 residues in the CDR3. This sample's time point: inflamed ileum from the surgical specimen. Specimen: ileal tissue. V is TRBV2 and J is TRBJ1-3, with 7 bases lining up with TRBD1. The clonotype comes from an adult with Crohn's disease. CDR3 sequence reads: CASSERWQGGFSGNTIYF. The CDR3 region has the DNA TGTGCCAGCAGTGAACGTTGGCAGGGGGGGTTCTCTGGAAACACCATATATTTT.